A selection of T cell receptor beta chains follows, all from one sample in a study of CD8 T cells in ankylosing spondylitis. TCRdb re-derived calls from the 5' RACE reads in MiXCR, one entry per CDR3 protein. Among approximately 40,000 distinct CDR3 sequences listed, 6% were seen once. The source material was blood, either unsorted or a sorted T cell fraction (not recorded which). The receptor source for this set is a male donor with ankylosing spondylitis or in good health (not recorded which). Both conserved end residues are part of each CDR3. A D gene is named only where the DNA matches it firmly. Expanded clones are given a class, and other clones once, few, many or no size at all.

TRBJ2-5 . TRBV20-1 11 many TGCAGTGCTCAGCACCAAGAGACCCAGTACTTC CSAQHQETQYF
TRBJ2-1 TRBD2 TRBV7-3 15 many TGTGCCAGCAGCCCCACTAGCGGGGGGGCTGTTGAGCAGTTCTTC CASSPTSGGAVEQFF
TRBJ1-5 . TRBV20-1 16 many TGCAGTGCTAGAGATCGAGTCGACCCGGCCGGTCAGCCCCAGCATTTT CSARDRVDPAGQPQHF
TRBJ2-7 . TRBV20-1 13 many TGCAGTGCTATCCCGGACGGTTCCTACGAGCAGTACTTC CSAIPDGSYEQYF
TRBJ2-2 . TRBV7-3 14 many TGTGCCAGCAGCTTAAATCTGCAAGCCGGGGAGCTGTTTTTT CASSLNLQAGELFF
TRBJ2-7 . TRBV7-9 14 many TGTGCCAGCAGCTTAAGGGCGACAGGACCCGAGCAGTACTTC CASSLRATGPEQYF
TRBJ1-5 . TRBV6-1 14 many TGTGCCAGCCTCCCCGGGAATAGCAATCAGCCCCAGCATTTT CASLPGNSNQPQHF
TRBJ1-3 . TRBV5-1 17 many TGCGCCAGCAGCTTGGAAGGGACGGATCTCTCTGGAAACACCATATATTTT CASSLEGTDLSGNTIYF
TRBJ2-3 TRBD2 TRBV7-3 15 many TGTGCCAGCAGCTTAACCCGGGGGGTTGAAGATACGCAGTATTTT CASSLTRGVEDTQYF
TRBJ2-2 TRBD2 TRBV6-4 15 many TGTGCCAGCAAACCACTAGCGGGGGGTTCCGGGGAGCTGTTTTTT CASKPLAGGSGELFF
TRBJ2-1 TRBD2 TRBV7-9 15 . TGTGCCAGCAGGTCCTGGCGGGAGGGCCCCGGTGAGCAGTTCTTC CASRSWREGPGEQFF
TRBJ1-5 . TRBV6-5 13 many TGTGCCGTGGGGGAGGGTAGCAATCAGCCCCAGCATTTT CAVGEGSNQPQHF
TRBJ2-1 . TRBV7-3 15 many TGTGCCAGCAGCTTAATTCTACACGCGGGCTATGAGCAGTTCTTC CASSLILHAGYEQFF
TRBJ1-1 . TRBV5-1 15 many TGCGCCAGCAGCTCTATATCCGTCGGGCAAGATGAAGCTTTCTTT CASSSISVGQDEAFF
TRBJ2-7 . TRBV10-3 12 many TGTGCCATCAGCGAGCCCAAATACGAGCAGTACTTC CAISEPKYEQYF
TRBJ2-7 . TRBV4-2 13 . TGTGCCAGCAGCCCCCGGCTCGGCTGCGAGCAGTACTTC CASSPRLGCEQYF
TRBJ2-4 . TRBV2 12 many TGTGCCAGCAGTGCATCCAAAAACATTCAGTACTTC CASSASKNIQYF
TRBJ2-3 . TRBV29-1 11 . TGCAGCGGGGGAGTGGTAGATACGCAGTATTTT CSGGVVDTQYF
TRBJ2-7 . TRBV19 15 many TGTGCCAGTAGTCCCCGGCGGACAGTATTCTACGAGCAGTACTTC CASSPRRTVFYEQYF
TRBJ2-7 . TRBV20-1 14 many TGCAGTGCTAGAATCTCCGGCCCCAGCTACGAGCAGTACTTC CSARISGPSYEQYF
TRBJ1-6 . TRBV5-1 14 many TGCGCCAGCAGCTCGGGAGGGAATAATTCACCCCTCCACTTT CASSSGGNNSPLHF
TRBJ2-1 TRBD2 TRBV20-1 15 once TGCAGTGCTACAGCACTAGCGGGGGGGCAAAATGAGCAGTTCTTC CSATALAGGQNEQFF
TRBJ2-7 . TRBV7-8 18 many TGTGCCAGCAGCTTATTGCGAAGGGGGATTGTCAGGCGCCTCGAGCAGTACTTC CASSLLRRGIVRRLEQYF
TRBJ2-7 TRBD1 TRBV11-2 14 many TGTGCCAGCAGCAACTGGACAGGGAGTTCCGAGCAGTACTTC CASSNWTGSSEQYF
TRBJ2-3 . TRBV10-3 17 medium-sized TGTGCCATCAGTGAGTCTATTGGCTCGGCGGGCACAGATACGCAGTATTTT CAISESIGSAGTDTQYF
TRBJ2-7 . TRBV10-3 14 . TGTGCCATCAGTGAGTCGTGGCCGAACTACGAGCAGTACTTC CAISESWPNYEQYF
TRBJ2-2 . TRBV7-9 15 many TGTGCCAGCAGATCCCATGACAGACATGGCGGGGAGCTGTTTTTT CASRSHDRHGGELFF
TRBJ2-5 . TRBV5-1 15 . TGCGCCAGCAGTCCCCGAGGCACCGACCCGGAGACCCAGTACTTC CASSPRGTDPETQYF
TRBJ1-2 . TRBV27 14 many TGTGCCAGCAGTATGCGCTTCCCGGGCTATGGCTACACCTTC CASSMRFPGYGYTF
TRBJ1-1 TRBD1 TRBV5-1 15 many TGCGCCAGCAGCTGGGGGGGACAGGGTGACGCTGAAGCTTTCTTT CASSWGGQGDAEAFF
TRBJ2-7 . TRBV5-1 13 many TGCGCCAGCAGGCGCGGGTCTCCCGACGAGCAGTACTTC CASRRGSPDEQYF
TRBJ1-1 TRBD1 TRBV24-1 12 many TGTGCCAGTGATCGGACAGGGTTTGAAGCTTTCTTT CASDRTGFEAFF
TRBJ1-1 . TRBV10-2 13 many TGCGCCAGCCAGGGACTCAAGAACACTGAAGCTTTCTTT CASQGLKNTEAFF
TRBJ1-1 . TRBV6-2/TRBV6-3 18 many TGTGCCAGCAGTCCCAGTTATAACATTTGGCGGATCAACACTGAAGCTTTCTTT CASSPSYNIWRINTEAFF
TRBJ2-7 TRBD1 TRBV7-9 14 many TGTGCCAGCAGCTTGGTACAGGGGGTCCACGAGCAGTACTTC CASSLVQGVHEQYF
TRBJ2-6 TRBD2 TRBV7-3 13 . TGTGCCAGCAGCTTCGGACTAGCTAACGTCCTGACTTTC CASSFGLANVLTF
TRBJ2-2 . TRBV5-5 14 many TGTGCCAGCTTTTGGGGCGCAGGCACCGGGGAGCTGTTTTTT CASFWGAGTGELFF
TRBJ1-5 . TRBV12-3/TRBV12-4 15 many TGTGCCAGCAGTTTAGGGCAGGGAGACAATCAGCCCCAGCATTTT CASSLGQGDNQPQHF
TRBJ2-6 . TRBV3-1 11 many TGTGCCAGCGGTGGGGCCAACGTCCTGACTTTC CASGGANVLTF
TRBJ2-5 TRBD2 TRBV20-1 16 many TGCAGTACCCCTCGGACTAGCGGGGGGAACCAAGAGACCCAGTACTTC CSTPRTSGGNQETQYF
TRBJ2-3 . TRBV3-1 16 many TGTGCCAGCAGCCGCCCCGACAGCCCTGGCACAGATACGCAGTATTTT CASSRPDSPGTDTQYF
TRBJ1-2 TRBD1 TRBV7-6 17 many TGTGCCAGCAGCTTAGGAGTCTTGGCCAGGGGGGACTATGGCTACACCTTC CASSLGVLARGDYGYTF
TRBJ2-3 TRBD1 TRBV4-2 15 many TGTGCCAGCAGCCCGGGACAGGTCCTGACAGATACGCAGTATTTT CASSPGQVLTDTQYF
TRBJ1-1 . TRBV7-3 13 many TGTGCCAGCGGCAGGGGCTTGAACACTGAAGCTTTCTTT CASGRGLNTEAFF
TRBJ1-1 . TRBV29-1 15 many TGCAGCGTTGTAGGACGCTCGGAGGGGGGCACTGAAGCTTTCTTT CSVVGRSEGGTEAFF
TRBJ1-1 . TRBV7-2 13 many TGTGCCAGCAGCTTCACAGTGAACACTGAAGCTTTCTTT CASSFTVNTEAFF
TRBJ1-5 . TRBV4-1 17 many TGCGCCAGCAGCCAAGGCCTTTTTGGACAGACCAATCAGCCCCAGCATTTT CASSQGLFGQTNQPQHF
TRBJ2-7 . TRBV29-1 13 many TGCAGCGTTCGCGGTCGTAACGGGGGCGAGCAGTACTTC CSVRGRNGGEQYF
TRBJ1-1 TRBD1 TRBV7-3 14 medium-sized TGTGCCAGCAGCCAGACAGGGCCGGGGACTGAAGCTTTCTTT CASSQTGPGTEAFF